The 10 T cell receptor beta chains below come from one sample, sequenced in a study of blood T cell repertoires in COVID-19. TCRdb's table, derived via immunoSEQ multiplex PCR, lists solely in-frame clones and lacks some. Of around 60,000 clones in the sample, approximately 77% were seen once. The sequencing input was peripheral blood. Receptor source: a human donor in a cohort sampled during active COVID-19.

In its sample, this clone was seen a few times. This sequence joins TRBV30 and TRBJ1-5; D is perhaps TRBD1 (6 bases). Germline values: CDR1 GTSNPN, CDR2 SVGIG (reference sequence). This CDR3 spans 13 amino acids. V lost 1 base and J 3 bases, leaving 7 bases between the germline ends. CDR3 sequence reads: CAWSGGPNQPQHF. CDR3 sequence (DNA): TGTGCCTGGAGTGGGGGGCCCAATCAGCCCCAGCATTTT.

This clone was observed a handful of times. V and J are TRBV27 and TRBJ2-1, with 14 nucleotides matching TRBD2. The CDR3 consists of 18 residues. The V segment lost 7 bases and the J segment 0 bases; nucleotides outside the gene matches: 8. The germline gives CDR1 MNHEY, CDR2 SMNVEV (reference sequence). CDR3 in DNA: TGTGCCAGCACCAGACTAGCGGGGGGGGCAAGCTCCTACAATGAGCAGTTCTTC. Its translation: CASTRLAGGASSYNEQFF.

The V and J genes are TRBV3-1 (or the pseudogene TRBV3-2) and TRBJ2-1; 13 bases match TRBD2. This CDR3 comprises 21 residues. Germline lookup yields CDR1 LGHDT and CDR2 YNNKEL (reference sequence). With 7 bases clipped from V and 1 base from J, the junction kept 19 bases outside the gene matches. In DNA, the CDR3 is TGTGCCAGCACCCGACCGCCATCTACTAGCGGGGGGGGACCTTCCTACAATGAGCAGTTCTTC. This gives the protein CASTRPPSTSGGGPSYNEQFF.

The gene calls are TRBV9 and TRBJ2-1; D may be TRBD2 (7 bases). CDR1 is SGDLS and CDR2 is YYNGEE in the germline V gene. Trimming shortened V by 0 bases and J by 7 bases, and 17 bases separated the two germline ends. There are 16 residues in the CDR3. CDR3 sequence reads: CASSVAGGAGWNEQFF. In DNA, the CDR3 is TGTGCCAGCAGCGTAGCGGGGGGCGCGGGGTGGAATGAGCAGTTCTTC. The variable domain in full, completed from reference TRBV9 and TRBJ2-1, reads DSGVTQTPKHLITATGQRVTLRCSPRSGDLSVYWYQQSLDQGLQFLIQYYNGEERAKGNILERFSAQQFPDLHSELNLSSLELGDSALYFCASSVAGGAGWNEQFFGPGTRLTVL.

The chain links TRBV9 to TRBJ1-6; D may be TRBD1 (5 bases). Trimming took 7 bases from V and 8 from J, leaving 16 bases between them. Germline V CDR1 and CDR2: SGDLS, YYNGEE. This CDR3 has 14 residues. DNA of the CDR3: TGTGCCAGCGCAACGGGGACTTTCGATTCACCCCTCCACTTT. This gives the protein CASATGTFDSPLHF.

The chain combines TRBV30 with TRBJ1-3; D gene unclear. Germline CDR1 and CDR2: GTSNPN and SVGIG (reference sequence). This CDR3 comprises 13 residues. Deletions cut 1 base from V and 0 bases from J, with 4 bases between. The CDR3: CAWSAGSGNTIYF. The CDR3 DNA reads as TGTGCCTGGAGTGCGGGCTCTGGAAACACCATATATTTT.

This clone was detected once. This chain uses TRBV7-9 with TRBJ2-1, with D maybe TRBD2 (5 bases). V lost 5 bases to trimming and J lost 7 bases, with 15 bases between them. Germline-derived CDR1 and CDR2 are SEHNR and FQNEAQ (reference sequence). The CDR3 has 14 amino acids. The CDR3 region is CASSQSTSSNEQFF. The CDR3 DNA reads as TGTGCCAGCAGCCAAAGCACTAGTAGTAATGAGCAGTTCTTC.

V gene TRBV5-1 combines with J gene TRBJ1-1; TRBD1 matches at 7 bases. Losses at the gene ends were 4 bases for V and 0 bases for J; bases not matched to a gene: 3. The CDR3 consists of 14 residues. Germline V CDR1 and CDR2: SGHRS, YFSETQ. The CDR3 region is CASSLGQMNTEAFF. The CDR3 DNA reads as TGCGCCAGCAGCCTGGGACAGATGAACACTGAAGCTTTCTTT.

CDR3 protein: CASSSISRDRNTGELFF. The CDR3 nucleotides read TGTGCCAGCAGCTCGATCTCTCGGGACAGGAACACCGGGGAGCTGTTTTTT. The chain links TRBV5-4 to TRBJ2-2; 7 positions match TRBD1. The CDR3 is 17 amino acids. Germline V gene lookup returns CDR1 SGHNT and CDR2 YYREEE (reference sequence). V dropped 3 bases and J dropped 1; count of bases not matched to a gene: 9.

V and J are TRBV18 and TRBJ2-2, with D possibly matching TRBD1 (5 bases). The germline V gene has CDR1 KGHSH and CDR2 LQKENI. V was clipped by 2 bases and J by 1 base, with 8 bases between them. The CDR3 runs 15 residues. The CDR3: CASSPIQGNTGELFF. DNA for the CDR3: TGTGCCAGCTCACCAATTCAGGGGAACACCGGGGAGCTGTTTTTT. Full variable domain (missing parts from reference TRBV18 and TRBJ2-2): NAGVMQNPRHLVRRRGQEARLRCSPMKGHSHVYWYRQLPEEGLKFMVYLQKENIIDESGMPKERFSAEFPKEGPSILRIQQVVRGDSAAYFCASSPIQGNTGELFFGEGSRLTVL.